This T cell receptor (beta chain) was profiled in a study of spatial heterogeneity in lung cancer. Study-wide context: Alpha-chain sequences were consistently detected in smaller numbers than beta-chain sequences.

Turning to this clonotype: Its antigen is still unknown.

General observations from the study: Blood contained ubiquitous expanded tumor TCRs more at resection than at follow-up.

Trimming removed 3 bases from V and 2 bases from J, with 11 bases in between. This CDR3 region has 15 residues. The V gene's germline CDR1 is SNHLY and CDR2 FYNNEI. The presence of a unique molecular identifier marked each TCR cDNA molecule. Each CDR3 protein gets one entry after TCRdb re-called the 5' RACE reads with MiXCR. The sample includes about 92,000 distinct CDR3 sequences, approximately 12% seen only once; the top ten take about two fifths. Time point here: sample taken at primary tumor resection. From tumor, nontumor lung or frozen PBMC, whole RNA was taken unsorted for sequencing. Approximately 70 TRACERx patients with early, untreated non-small cell lung cancer donated samples.

The clonotype was recovered from a male donor with early-stage non-small cell lung cancer. Source: PBMCs, taken at surgery. The chain combines TRBV2 with TRBJ1-5; the D is unclear. CDR3 residues: CASSEAGNRNQPQHF. Here the CDR3 DNA reads TGTGCCAGCAGTGAGGCGGGGAATCGCAATCAGCCCCAGCATTTT.